These 6 T cell receptor beta chains were sequenced from one sample in a study of T cell changes during pregnancy in multiple sclerosis. Sequenced by immunoSEQ multiplex PCR; TCRdb stores in-frame clones only, minus some. The data show more than 65,000 clones, with more than 85% seen just once and about 2.3% held by the top ten. Sequenced material: peripheral blood, taken in the first trimester of pregnancy. The receptors originated from a female donor with multiple sclerosis, enrolled in a pregnancy study.

This clone was seen just once. CDR3 in DNA: TGTGCCAGCAGCTCCGGGACAGGATTTAATCAGCCCCAGCATTTT. This translates into CASSSGTGFNQPQHF. The rearrangement joins TRBV9 to TRBJ1-5, with TRBD1 matching 8 bases. Germline V gene data show CDR1 as SGDLS and CDR2 as YYNGEE. CDR3 length: 15 amino acids. The V gene end was trimmed by 4 bases and the J gene end by 4 bases; junction bases not matched to a gene: 7.

This clone has just a few counts. The chain joins TRBV9 to TRBJ1-1, with D uncertain. Germline CDR1 reads SGDLS; CDR2 reads YYNGEE. The CDR3 has 13 residues. The ends were cut back, 0 bases at V and 5 bases at J, with 8 bases in the middle. The CDR3 nucleotides read TGTGCCAGCAGCGTAGGCTCCGAGACTGAAGCTTTCTTT. It encodes CASSVGSETEAFF.

This clone was recorded only once. The chain has TRBV20-1 and TRBJ1-2; tentative D call: TRBD1 (5 bases). Germline V gene sequence: CDR1 DFQATT, CDR2 SNEGSKA (reference sequence). V lost 3 bases and J lost 5, with 7 bases in between. This CDR3 has 11 amino acids. DNA of the CDR3: TGCAGTGCTAGCGACAGTTATGGCTACACCTTC. Encoded protein: CSASDSYGYTF.

The chain has TRBV15 and TRBJ2-3, with 12 positions matching TRBD2. The V gene's germline CDR1 is LNHNV and CDR2 YYDKDF (reference sequence). V lost 4 bases and J lost 2; bases outside the gene matches: 4. This CDR3 contains 16 residues. The CDR3 loop is CATSTRLAGATDTQYF. The CDR3 region has the DNA TGTGCCACCAGCACCCGACTAGCGGGAGCCACAGATACGCAGTATTTT.

The rearrangement links TRBV9 to TRBJ2-5; D may be TRBD1 (6 bases). The CDR3 is made up of 13 amino acids. CDR1 is SGDLS, CDR2 YYNGEE, per germline. Trimming left V 2 bases short and J 2 bases short, with 7 bases between. In DNA form, the CDR3 reads TGTGCCAGCAGCGTCGGACAGCAAGAGACCCAGTACTTC. This sequence encodes CASSVGQQETQYF. Based on the CDR3 plus reference TRBV9 and TRBJ2-5, the full variable domain is DSGVTQTPKHLITATGQRVTLRCSPRSGDLSVYWYQQSLDQGLQFLIQYYNGEERAKGNILERFSAQQFPDLHSELNLSSLELGDSALYFCASSVGQQETQYFGPGTRLLVL.

This chain connects TRBV29-1 to TRBJ1-1; 10 bases line up with TRBD1. Trimming removed 7 bases from V and 1 base from J; junction bases left unmatched: 0. Germline lookup yields CDR1 SQVTM and CDR2 ANQGSEA. This CDR3 contains 12 residues. This chain's CDR3 is CSGTGGNTEAFF. The CDR3 DNA reads TGCAGCGGGACAGGGGGGAACACTGAAGCTTTCTTT.